Listed here are 4 T cell receptor beta chains from one sample, sequenced in a study of blood T cell repertoires in COVID-19. Data came from immunoSEQ multiplex PCR; TCRdb stores just in-frame clones and leaves some out. The profile covers under 140,000 clones, with 76% appearing a single time and 3% to 4% taken by the ten largest. What was sequenced was peripheral blood. The receptors originated from an elderly woman with acute or convalescent COVID-19.

This chain connects TRBV18 to TRBJ1-2, with no clear D. The V and J ends lost 2 bases and 6 bases respectively, with 16 bases between them. The CDR3 runs to 15 residues. Germline assignment: CDR1 KGHSH and CDR2 LQKENI. CDR3 region: CASSPAILQVDGYTF. The CDR3 DNA follows: TGTGCCAGCTCACCAGCAATACTACAAGTTGATGGCTACACCTTC.

The CDR3 sequence is CASSQEGRGYQETQYF. DNA of the CDR3: TGCGCCAGCAGCCAAGAAGGCAGGGGGTACCAAGAGACCCAGTACTTC. The chain is built from TRBV4-1 and TRBJ2-5, with 7 bases matching TRBD1. After removal of 0 bases from V and 0 bases from J, the junction contained 4 bases not matched to a gene. The germline gives CDR1 MGHRA, CDR2 YSYEKL. The CDR3 sequence is 16 residues long.

This clone was seen ten or more times. Distinct nucleotide sequences in the sample also encode this CDR3. The rearrangement joins TRBV6-5 to TRBJ2-7, with TRBD2 matching over 10 bases. Germline CDR1 reads MNHEY; CDR2 reads SVGAGI. With V trimmed by 7 bases and J by 4 bases, 4 bases remained unmatched. The CDR3 extends over 13 amino acids. CDR3 coding DNA: TGTGCCAGCACCCCTAGCGGGAGTTACGAGCAGTACTTC. This translates into CASTPSGSYEQYF.

The gene calls are TRBV5-8 and TRBJ1-5; maybe TRBD1 (6 bases). Germline V lookup: CDR1 SGHTS, CDR2 YDEGEE. There are 15 residues in the CDR3. With 0 bases removed from V and 4 bases from J, the gap between germline ends came to 11 bases. CDR3 protein: CASSLATGLNQPQHF. The CDR3 DNA sequence: TGTGCCAGCAGCTTGGCGACAGGTCTAAATCAGCCCCAGCATTTT.